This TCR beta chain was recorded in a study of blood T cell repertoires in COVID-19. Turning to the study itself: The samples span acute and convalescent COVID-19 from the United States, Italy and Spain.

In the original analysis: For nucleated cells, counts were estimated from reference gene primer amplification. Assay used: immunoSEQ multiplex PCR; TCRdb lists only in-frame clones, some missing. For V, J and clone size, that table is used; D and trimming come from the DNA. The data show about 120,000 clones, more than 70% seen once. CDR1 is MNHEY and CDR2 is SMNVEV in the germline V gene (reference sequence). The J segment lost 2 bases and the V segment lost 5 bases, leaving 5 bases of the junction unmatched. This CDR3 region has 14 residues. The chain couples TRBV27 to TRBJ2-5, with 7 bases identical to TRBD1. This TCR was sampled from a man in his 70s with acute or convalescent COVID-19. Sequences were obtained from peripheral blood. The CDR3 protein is CASSLGTAQETQYF. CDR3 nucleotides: TGTGCCAGCAGTCTCGGGACAGCACAAGAGACCCAGTACTTC.